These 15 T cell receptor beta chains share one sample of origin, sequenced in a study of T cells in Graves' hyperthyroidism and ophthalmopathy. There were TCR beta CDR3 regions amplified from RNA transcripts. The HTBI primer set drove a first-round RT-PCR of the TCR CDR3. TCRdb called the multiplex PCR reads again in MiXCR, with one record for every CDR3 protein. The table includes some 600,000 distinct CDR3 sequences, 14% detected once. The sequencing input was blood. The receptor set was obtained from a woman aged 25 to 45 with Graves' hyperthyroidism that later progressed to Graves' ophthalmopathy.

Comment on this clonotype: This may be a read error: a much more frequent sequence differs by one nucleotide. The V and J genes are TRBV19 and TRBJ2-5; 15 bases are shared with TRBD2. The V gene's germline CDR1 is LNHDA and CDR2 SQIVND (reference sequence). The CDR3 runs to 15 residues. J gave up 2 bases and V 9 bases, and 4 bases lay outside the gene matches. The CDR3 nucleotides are TGTGCCAGCAAGGGACTAGCGGGAGGTCAAGAGACCCAGTACTTC. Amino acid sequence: CASKGLAGGQETQYF. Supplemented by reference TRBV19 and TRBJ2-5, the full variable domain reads DGGITQSPKYLFRKEGQNVTLSCEQNLNHDAMYWYRQDPGQGLRLIYYSQIVNDFQKGDIAEGYSVSREKKESFPLTVTSAQKNPTAFYLCASKGLAGGQETQYFGPGTRLLVL.

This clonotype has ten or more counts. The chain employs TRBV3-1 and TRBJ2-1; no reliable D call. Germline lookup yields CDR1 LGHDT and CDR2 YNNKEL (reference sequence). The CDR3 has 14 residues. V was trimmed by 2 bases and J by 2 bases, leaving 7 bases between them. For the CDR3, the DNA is TGTGCCAGCAGCCAATCTGCCGCCTACAATGAGCAGTTCTTC. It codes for CASSQSAAYNEQFF.

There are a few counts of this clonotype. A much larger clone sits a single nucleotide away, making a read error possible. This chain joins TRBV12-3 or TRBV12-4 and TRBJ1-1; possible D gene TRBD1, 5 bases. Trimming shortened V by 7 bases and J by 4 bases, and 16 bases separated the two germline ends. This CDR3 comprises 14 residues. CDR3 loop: CASTPTGVSTEAFF. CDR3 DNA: TGTGCCAGCACTCCGACGGGGGTGAGCACTGAAGCTTTCTTT.

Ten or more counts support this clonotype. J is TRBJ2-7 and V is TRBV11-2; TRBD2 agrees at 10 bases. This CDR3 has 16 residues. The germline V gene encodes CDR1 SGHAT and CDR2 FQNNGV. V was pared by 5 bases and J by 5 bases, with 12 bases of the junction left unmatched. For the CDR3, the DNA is TGTGCCAGCAGCCTACTACTAGCGGGAAATCAGGACGAGCAGTACTTC. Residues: CASSLLLAGNQDEQYF.

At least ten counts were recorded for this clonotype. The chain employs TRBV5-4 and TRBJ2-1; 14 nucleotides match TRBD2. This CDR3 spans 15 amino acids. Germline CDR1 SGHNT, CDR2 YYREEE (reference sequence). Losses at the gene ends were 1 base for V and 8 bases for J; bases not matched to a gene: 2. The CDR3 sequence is CASSLKGLAGDEQFF. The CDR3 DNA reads TGTGCCAGCAGCTTGAAGGGACTAGCGGGAGATGAGCAGTTCTTC.

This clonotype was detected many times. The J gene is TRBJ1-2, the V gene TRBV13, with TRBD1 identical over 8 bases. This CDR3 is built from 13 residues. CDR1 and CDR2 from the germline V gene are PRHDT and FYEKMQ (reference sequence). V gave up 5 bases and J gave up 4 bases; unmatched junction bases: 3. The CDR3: CASSRDRIYGYTF. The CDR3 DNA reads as TGTGCCAGCAGCCGGGACAGGATCTATGGCTACACCTTC. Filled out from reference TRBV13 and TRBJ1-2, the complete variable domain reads AAGVIQSPRHLIKEKRETATLKCYPIPRHDTVYWYQQGPGQDPQFLISFYEKMQSDKGSIPDRFSAQQFSDYHSELNMSSLELGDSALYFCASSRDRIYGYTFGSGTRLTVV.

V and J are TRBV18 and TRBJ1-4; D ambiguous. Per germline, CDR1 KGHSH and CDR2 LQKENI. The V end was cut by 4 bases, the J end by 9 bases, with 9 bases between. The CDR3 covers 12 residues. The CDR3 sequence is CASSRLTKKLFF. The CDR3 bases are TGTGCCAGCTCACGGCTCACGAAAAAACTGTTTTTT.

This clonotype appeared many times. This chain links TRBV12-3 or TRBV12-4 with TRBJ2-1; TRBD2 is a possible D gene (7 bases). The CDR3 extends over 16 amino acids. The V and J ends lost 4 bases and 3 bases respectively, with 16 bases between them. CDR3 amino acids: CASSSEGEGHYNEQFF. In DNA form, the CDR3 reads TGTGCCAGCAGTTCTGAGGGGGAGGGCCACTACAATGAGCAGTTCTTC.

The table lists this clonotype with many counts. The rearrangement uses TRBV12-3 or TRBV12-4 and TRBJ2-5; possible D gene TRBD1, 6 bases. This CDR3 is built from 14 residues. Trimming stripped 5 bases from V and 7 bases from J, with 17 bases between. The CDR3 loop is CASSPTGFSATQYF. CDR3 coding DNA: TGTGCCAGCAGTCCCACAGGGTTCTCGGCGACCCAGTACTTC.

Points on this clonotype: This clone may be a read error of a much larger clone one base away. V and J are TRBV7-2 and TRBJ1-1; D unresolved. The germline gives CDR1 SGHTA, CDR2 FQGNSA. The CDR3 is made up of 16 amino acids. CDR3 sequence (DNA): TGTGCCAGCAGCTTAGAACGCCAGCTCATGAACACTGGAGCTTTCTTT. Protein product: CASSLERQLMNTGAFF.

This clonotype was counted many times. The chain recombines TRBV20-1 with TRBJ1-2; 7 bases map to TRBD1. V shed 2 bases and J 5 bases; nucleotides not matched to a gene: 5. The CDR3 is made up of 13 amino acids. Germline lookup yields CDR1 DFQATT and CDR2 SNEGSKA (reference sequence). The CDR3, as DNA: TGCAGTGCTAGACTCGGACAGGATTATGGCTACACCTTC. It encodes CSARLGQDYGYTF.

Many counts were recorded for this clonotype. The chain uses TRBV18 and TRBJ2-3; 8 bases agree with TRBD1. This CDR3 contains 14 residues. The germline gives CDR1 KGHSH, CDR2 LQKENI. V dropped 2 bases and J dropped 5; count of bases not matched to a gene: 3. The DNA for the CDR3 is TGTGCCAGCTCACCAGGACAGGGTAAAGATACGCAGTATTTT. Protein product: CASSPGQGKDTQYF.

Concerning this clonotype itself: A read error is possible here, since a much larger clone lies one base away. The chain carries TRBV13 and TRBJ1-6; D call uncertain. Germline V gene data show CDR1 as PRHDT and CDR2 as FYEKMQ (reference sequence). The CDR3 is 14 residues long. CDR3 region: CASSAQAPNSPLRF. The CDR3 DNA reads TGTGCCAGCAGCGCCCAGGCTCCAAATTCACCCCTCCGCTTT.

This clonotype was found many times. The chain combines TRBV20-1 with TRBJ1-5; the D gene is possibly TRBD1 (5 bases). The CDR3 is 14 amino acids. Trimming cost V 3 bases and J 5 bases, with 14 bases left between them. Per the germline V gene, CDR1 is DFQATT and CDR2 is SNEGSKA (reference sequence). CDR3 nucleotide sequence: TGCAGTGCTAGCGAGCCCGCGGGGGATCAGCCCCAGCATTTT. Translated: CSASEPAGDQPQHF.

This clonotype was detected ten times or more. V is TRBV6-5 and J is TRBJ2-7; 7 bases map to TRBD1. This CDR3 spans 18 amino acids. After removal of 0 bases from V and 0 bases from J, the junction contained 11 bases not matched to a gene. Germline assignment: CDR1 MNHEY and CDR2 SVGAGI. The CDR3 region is CASSYSSRTGLSSYEQYF. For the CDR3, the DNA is TGTGCCAGCAGTTACTCGAGCCGGACAGGTCTAAGCTCCTACGAGCAGTACTTC.